The TCR beta chain described here comes from a study of blood T cell repertoires in COVID-19. Study summary: PBMCs, B-cell-depleted T cells, or T cells were the source of the cDNA or gDNA that made up the material.

The germline gives CDR1 SGHAT, CDR2 FQNNGV. Trimming removed 6 bases at V and 4 bases at J, with 10 bases between. CDR3 length: 13 residues. Here immunoSEQ multiplex PCR was the method, and the copy in TCRdb shows in-frame clones only, minus some. The sample shows around 68,000 clones, around 80% of them seen only once. The specimen was peripheral blood. The rearrangement uses TRBV11-2 and TRBJ1-5, with D unclear. The source is a woman in her forties or fifties with acute or convalescent COVID-19. CDR3 region: CASSLTGNQPQHF. In nucleotides, the CDR3 is TGTGCCAGCAGTTTGACGGGTAATCAGCCCCAGCATTTT. The full variable domain, its missing parts supplied by reference TRBV11-2 and TRBJ1-5, is EAGVAQSPRYKIIEKRQSVAFWCNPISGHATLYWYQQILGQGPKLLIQFQNNGVVDDSQLPKDRFSAERLKGVDSTLKIQPAKLEDSAVYLCASSLTGNQPQHFGDGTRLSIL.